The sequence of this T cell receptor (beta chain) was determined in a study of T cell responses to AZD1222 COVID-19 vaccine. Clones were read by immunoSEQ multiplex PCR, and TCRdb kept only the in-frame ones, dropping some. This sample has tens of thousands of clones, with about 83% found just once. Second-dose schedules of about 4 or about 12 weeks were combined. The study's findings and limits: There were mostly white British donors and more females than males, and clonal diversity was possibly underestimated. Nearly half of spike-specific TCRs reportedly target unmutated variant regions.

Germline-derived CDR1 and CDR2 are LGHDT and YNNKEL (reference sequence). The CDR3 has 15 residues. Trimming cost V 0 bases and J 4 bases, with 13 bases left between them. A word on this clone: Its antigen remains unidentified.

This clonotype was sampled from an adult who received the AZD1222 COVID-19 vaccine. The J gene is TRBJ2-7, the V gene TRBV3-1 (or the pseudogene TRBV3-2); D unresolved. The sample here was peripheral blood, taken 28 days after the second AZD1222 dose. CDR3 loop: CASSQDPSHRYEQYF. In DNA, the CDR3 is TGTGCCAGCAGCCAAGACCCCTCTCACAGATACGAGCAGTACTTC.